This T cell receptor beta chain was observed in a study of T-cell memory formation after mild COVID-19. Study-level information: TCR clusters largely stayed donor specific. General study findings and limits: There was a balanced CD4/CD8 profile in clones contracting day 15 to 85, and later expanders leaned CD4+. CD4+ contracting clones lay mainly in CM and EM, CD8+ ones in EMRA.

The CDR3 totals 14 residues. The germline V gene encodes CDR1 SGHRS and CDR2 YFSETQ. Trimming took off 5 bases at V and 7 bases at J, with 13 bases between the two ends. TCRdb analysed the 5' RACE reads with MiXCR anew, one entry per CDR3 protein. The sample holds a few hundred thousand distinct CDR3 sequences, around 10% seen once. In its sample, this clonotype was seen many times. Its antigen is not known. The receptor's source is a man between 18 and 35 years old who had mild COVID-19 (a few samples of this study predate the infection). Cell type and time point are not known. The specimen was PBMCs or a T cell subset sorted from them (not recorded which). The chain uses TRBV5-1 and TRBJ1-6; D is ambiguous. Written as DNA, the CDR3 is TGCGCCAGCAGAGGACGGTATGAAAATTCACCCCTCCACTTT. This sequence encodes CASRGRYENSPLHF.